This passage covers 32 T cell receptor beta chains from one sample sequenced in a study of early T cells in non-severe SARS-CoV-2 infection. TCRdb itself ran the 5' RACE reads through MiXCR, one entry per CDR3 protein. The sample has approximately 28,000 distinct CDR3 sequences; approximately 5.1% are singletons. The sequenced sample was whole blood. The receptors here all came from an adult who was a healthcare worker with PCR-confirmed SARS-CoV-2 infection or an uninfected control (not recorded which).

This clonotype was counted many times. This chain joins TRBV7-2 and TRBJ1-2; D gene uncertain. CDR1 is SGHTA and CDR2 is FQGNSA in the germline V gene. V shed 1 base and J shed 5 bases, with 5 bases lying between them. The CDR3 contains 12 residues. As DNA, the CDR3 is TGTGCCAGCAGCTTAGGGGGTTATGGCTACACCTTC. It codes for CASSLGGYGYTF. Filled out from reference TRBV7-2 and TRBJ1-2, the complete variable domain reads GAGVSQSPSNKVTEKGKDVELRCDPISGHTALYWYRQSLGQGLEFLIYFQGNSAPDKSGLPSDRFSAERTGGSVSTLTIQRTQQEDSAVYLCASSLGGYGYTFGSGTRLTVV.

By its share, this clonotype is medium-sized (0.01 to 0.1%). This chain links TRBV27 with TRBJ1-2; 7 bases align to TRBD1. Germline CDR1 reads MNHEY; CDR2 reads SMNVEV (reference sequence). J gave up 5 bases and V 5 bases, and 8 bases lay outside the gene matches. The CDR3 sequence is 14 residues long. The CDR3 DNA reads TGTGCCAGCAGTCCCGGACAGGTCCTATATGGCTACACCTTC. It yields the protein CASSPGQVLYGYTF.

This clonotype was picked up many times. The chain employs TRBV5-6 and TRBJ1-5, with 7 bases aligning to TRBD1. The V gene's germline CDR1 is SGHDT and CDR2 YYEEEE. Trimming cost V 4 bases and J 4 bases; bases outside gene matches: 5. The CDR3 totals 14 residues. The CDR3 sequence is CASSRQGSNQPQHF. The CDR3 DNA is TGTGCCAGCAGCCGACAGGGATCGAATCAGCCCCAGCATTTT.

This clonotype was seen more than once but under ten times. Sequence at one end of the junction differs from germline and may be a read error. The chain carries TRBV12-3 or TRBV12-4 and TRBJ1-2, with D uncertain. The CDR3 totals 12 residues. The chain's CDR3 is CASSLANYGYTF. The CDR3, as DNA: TGTGCCAGCAGTCTAGCTAACTATGGCTACACCTTC.

This clonotype was recorded many times. This chain uses TRBV7-8 with TRBJ1-2; 10 bases fit TRBD1. V trimming: 5 bases; J trimming: 6 bases; junction bases outside the gene matches: 3. Germline CDR1 reads SGHVS; CDR2 reads FQNEAQ. The CDR3 contains 13 residues. The CDR3 spells CASSRDRGDGYTF. Written as DNA, the CDR3 is TGTGCCAGCAGCAGGGACAGGGGCGATGGCTACACCTTC.

J is TRBJ2-5 and V is TRBV18; D is unresolved. Germline V gives CDR1 KGHSH, CDR2 LQKENI. Trimming stripped 0 bases from V and 7 bases from J, with 9 bases between. This CDR3 contains 13 residues. The CDR3 nucleotides are TGTGCCAGCTCACCACCGGAGCAACCGACCCAGTACTTC. Its protein product is CASSPPEQPTQYF.

This clonotype appeared many times. The CDR3, as DNA: TGCGCCAGCAGCTTGGACGCAGAGACCGGGGAGCTGTTTTTT. It specifies CASSLDAETGELFF. The J gene is TRBJ2-2, the V gene TRBV5-1, with D unresolved. The CDR3 has 14 residues. The germline V and J ends were trimmed by 0 bases and 5 bases, with 8 bases remaining between them. From germline, CDR1 is SGHRS and CDR2 YFSETQ.

This clonotype was detected ten times or more. The chain joins TRBV5-1 to TRBJ1-4, with D maybe TRBD1 (6 bases). Trimming removed 0 bases at V and 8 bases at J, with 11 bases between. CDR1 SGHRS and CDR2 YFSETQ come from the germline V gene. The CDR3 runs to 14 residues. CDR3 DNA: TGCGCCAGCAGCTTGGGGAGGGGGACGGAAAAACTGTTTTTT. This encodes CASSLGRGTEKLFF.

At least ten counts were recorded for this clonotype. The chain combines TRBV6-5 with TRBJ2-2; D is perhaps TRBD2 (7 bases). Germline V gene data show CDR1 as MNHEY and CDR2 as SVGAGI. The CDR3 covers 17 residues. Trimming stripped 2 bases from V and 5 bases from J, with 18 bases between. This CDR3 is CASSYPGEGIKTGELFF. The CDR3 region has the DNA TGTGCCAGCAGTTACCCAGGGGAGGGGATTAAGACCGGGGAGCTGTTTTTT.

The chain employs TRBV4-2 and TRBJ2-6, with 7 positions matching TRBD1. This CDR3 is built from 14 residues. Germline loops: CDR1 LGHNA, CDR2 YNFKEQ. V lost 6 bases, J lost 2 bases, and 1 base stayed unmatched. DNA of the CDR3: TGTGCCAGCAGAACAGGGGCTGGGGCCAACGTCCTGACTTTC. Its protein is CASRTGAGANVLTF.

At least ten counts were recorded for this clonotype. The chain uses TRBV7-6 and TRBJ1-1; 9 bases are shared with TRBD1. Germline V gene lookup returns CDR1 SGHVS and CDR2 FNYEAQ. The CDR3 length is 14 residues. With 5 bases clipped from V and 3 bases from J, the junction kept 4 bases outside the gene matches. The CDR3 sequence: CASSTRTGDTEAFF. The DNA of the CDR3 is TGTGCCAGCAGCACCCGGACAGGGGACACTGAAGCTTTCTTT.

V usage is TRBV28 and J usage is TRBJ2-1; D uncertain. The CDR3 runs 14 residues. V lost 8 bases and J 8 bases, leaving 19 bases between the germline ends. CDR1 and CDR2 (germline): MDHEN, SYDVKM. The CDR3 protein is CASFAFPRYDEQFF. The CDR3 DNA follows: TGTGCCAGCTTTGCATTTCCCCGATACGATGAGCAGTTCTTC.

This clonotype was observed at least ten times. V gene TRBV7-9 combines with J gene TRBJ1-4, with D perhaps TRBD1 (5 bases). The V gene lost 8 bases and the J gene lost 6 bases, with 10 bases spanning the gap. Germline values: CDR1 SEHNR, CDR2 FQNEAQ (reference sequence). The CDR3 runs 12 residues. The CDR3 nucleotides are TGTGCCAGCGGCAGGGTTTATGAAAAACTGTTTTTT. The encoded protein is CASGRVYEKLFF.

A few counts support this clonotype. The chain uses TRBV20-1 and TRBJ2-3, with 10 positions matching TRBD2. Germline CDR1 and CDR2: DFQATT and SNEGSKA (reference sequence). This CDR3 comprises 17 residues. V trimming: 1 base; J trimming: 0 bases; junction bases outside the gene matches: 7. CDR3 amino acids: CSARGVSGGLSTDTQYF. The CDR3 nucleotides read TGCAGTGCTAGAGGCGTTAGCGGGGGGTTAAGCACAGATACGCAGTATTTT.

The chain joins TRBV7-9 to TRBJ2-7; TRBD1 matches 10 bases. Germline-derived CDR1 and CDR2 are SEHNR and FQNEAQ (reference sequence). This CDR3 has 17 residues. Germline trimming cut 5 bases from V and 2 bases from J; bases unmatched to any gene: 12. In DNA form, the CDR3 reads TGTGCCAGCAGCCTAGTAGGGGGGACAGGGGCTGCCTACGAGCAGTACTTC. It encodes CASSLVGGTGAAYEQYF.

This clonotype showed up many times. This sequence joins TRBV20-1 and TRBJ2-7; maybe TRBD1 (5 bases). V dropped 3 bases and J dropped 3 bases, with 6 bases sitting between them. The CDR3 runs 11 residues. Germline CDR1 DFQATT, CDR2 SNEGSKA (reference sequence). Written as DNA, the CDR3 is TGCAGTGCTAGGGACAACTACGAGCAGTACTTC. It codes for CSARDNYEQYF.

This clonotype was seen a few times. This chain connects TRBV11-3 to TRBJ2-1; 10 bases map to TRBD2. V dropped 8 bases and J dropped 6; count of bases not matched to a gene: 13. Germline CDR1 SGHNT, CDR2 YENEEA. The CDR3 sequence is 16 residues long. This chain's CDR3 is CASGQGPSGGSNEQFF. The CDR3 DNA follows: TGTGCCAGCGGTCAGGGGCCTAGCGGGGGTTCCAATGAGCAGTTCTTC.

V gene TRBV27 combines with J gene TRBJ1-5; D not resolved. V gave up 5 bases and J gave up 3 bases, with 5 bases separating them. CDR1 and CDR2 from the germline V gene are MNHEY and SMNVEV (reference sequence). The CDR3 covers 12 residues. DNA of the CDR3: TGTGCCAGCAGTCCGCACAATCAGCCCCAGCATTTT. Encoded protein: CASSPHNQPQHF.

This clonotype was picked up a small number of times. The V call is TRBV2, the J call TRBJ1-3; a possible D gene is TRBD1 (5 bases). V lost 8 bases and J 0 bases, leaving 8 bases between the germline ends. The germline V gene encodes CDR1 SNHLY and CDR2 FYNNEI. CDR3 size: 13 residues. The CDR3 coding sequence is TGTGCCAGCGAGGGGTTCTCTGGAAACACCATATATTTT. Translating it yields CASEGFSGNTIYF.

This clonotype was seen repeatedly, ten times or more. This chain's CDR3 is CASSHFMGSYNEQFF. In nucleotides, the CDR3 is TGTGCCAGCAGTCATTTTATGGGCTCCTACAATGAGCAGTTCTTC. The V gene is TRBV12-3 or TRBV12-4, the J gene TRBJ2-1; no clear D gene. The CDR3 spans 15 residues. The V end was cut by 5 bases, the J end by 0 bases, with 11 bases between.

This clonotype has at least ten counts. The chain uses TRBV19 and TRBJ2-1, with 7 bases matching TRBD2. V was pared by 6 bases and J by 6 bases, with 8 bases of the junction left unmatched. Germline V gives CDR1 LNHDA, CDR2 SQIVND (reference sequence). The CDR3 consists of 14 residues. In DNA form, the CDR3 reads TGTGCCAGTAGACCCCGGGGGAGGGGCAATGAGCAGTTCTTC. It translates to CASRPRGRGNEQFF.

This clonotype was found many times. The V and J genes are TRBV25-1 and TRBJ1-2, with no clear D. The germline V gene encodes CDR1 MGHDK and CDR2 SYGVNS. The CDR3 is 14 amino acids. V was clipped by 3 bases and J by 4 bases, with 12 bases between them. The CDR3 coding sequence is TGTGCCAGCAGTGACACCGTTTCTGGCTATGGCTACACCTTC. Its translation: CASSDTVSGYGYTF.

This clonotype was observed many times. This chain joins TRBV5-1 and TRBJ2-5; the D is unclear. Trimming removed 1 base from V and 3 bases from J, with 7 bases in between. The CDR3 is 13 residues long. Germline loops: CDR1 SGHRS, CDR2 YFSETQ. In nucleotides, the CDR3 is TGCGCCAGCAGCTTGCCAGGAAAAGAGACCCAGTACTTC. As protein: CASSLPGKETQYF. Based on the CDR3 plus reference TRBV5-1 and TRBJ2-5, the full variable domain is KAGVTQTPRYLIKTRGQQVTLSCSPISGHRSVSWYQQTPGQGLQFLFEYFSETQRNKGNFPGRFSGRQFSNSRSEMNVSTLELGDSALYLCASSLPGKETQYFGPGTRLLVL.

This clonotype was seen a few times. The rearrangement links TRBV5-6 to TRBJ2-1, with D perhaps TRBD1 or TRBD2 (5 bases each). The germline V and J ends were trimmed by 0 bases and 2 bases, with 12 bases remaining between them. The germline V gene has CDR1 SGHDT and CDR2 YYEEEE. The CDR3 loop spans 16 amino acids. The CDR3 bases are TGTGCCAGCAGCTTGGGGTCCGGGGACGCCTACAATGAGCAGTTCTTC. As protein: CASSLGSGDAYNEQFF. Drawing the rest from reference TRBV5-6 and TRBJ2-1, the complete variable domain is DAGVTQSPTHLIKTRGQQVTLRCSPKSGHDTVSWYQQALGQGPQFIFQYYEEEERQRGNFPDRFSGHQFPNYSSELNVNALLLGDSALYLCASSLGSGDAYNEQFFGPGTRLTVL.

This clonotype showed up many times. In nucleotides, the CDR3 is TGTGCCAGCAGTTTATTGGGGGGTGACAATGAGCAGTTCTTC. This gives the protein CASSLLGGDNEQFF. The V and J genes are TRBV12-3 or TRBV12-4 and TRBJ2-1; perhaps TRBD2 as D (6 bases). This CDR3 has 14 residues. The ends were cut back, 2 bases at V and 5 bases at J, with 10 bases in the middle.

Only a few counts were recorded for this clonotype. The chain has TRBV18 and TRBJ2-3; D is unclear. This CDR3 has 14 residues. Deletions cut 0 bases from V and 0 bases from J, with 4 bases between. Germline CDR1 KGHSH, CDR2 LQKENI. CDR3 DNA sequence: TGTGCCAGCTCACCACCGGCTAGCACAGATACGCAGTATTTT. Protein: CASSPPASTDTQYF.

The chain recombines TRBV2 with TRBJ2-7; D may match TRBD1 or TRBD2 (5 bases each). Germline CDR1 SNHLY, CDR2 FYNNEI. The CDR3 is 16 amino acids. The V end was cut by 1 base, the J end by 2 bases, with 15 bases between. CDR3 protein: CASSEGDDNWPYEQYF. In nucleotides, the CDR3 is TGTGCCAGCAGTGAAGGGGACGACAACTGGCCCTACGAGCAGTACTTC.

This clonotype showed up many times. This chain connects TRBV6-2 or TRBV6-3 to TRBJ2-3; D gene uncertain. This CDR3 comprises 12 residues. CDR1 is MNHEY and CDR2 is SVGEGT in the germline V gene. Trimming stripped 5 bases from V and 0 bases from J, with 3 bases between. The CDR3 coding sequence is TGTGCCAGCAGTGAAAGCACAGATACGCAGTATTTT. Amino acid sequence: CASSESTDTQYF.

The chain carries TRBV12-3 or TRBV12-4 and TRBJ2-1; D could derive from TRBD1 or TRBD2 (6 bases each). With 3 bases removed from V and 0 bases from J, the gap between germline ends came to 9 bases. The length of the CDR3 is 15 residues. For the CDR3, the DNA is TGTGCCAGCAGTTTGAGGGGGGCCTCCTACAATGAGCAGTTCTTC. Translating it yields CASSLRGASYNEQFF.

In this sample, this clonotype turned up many times. The chain links TRBV6-6 to TRBJ2-7; TRBD1 matches 8 bases. The CDR3 has 13 amino acids. Germline lookup yields CDR1 MNHNY and CDR2 SVGAGI (reference sequence). Unmatched junction bases numbered 7, after V lost 10 bases and J lost 2 bases. This CDR3 reads CANSGTGTYEQYF. The CDR3 nucleotides read TGTGCCAACTCCGGGACAGGTACCTACGAGCAGTACTTC.

The table lists this clonotype with a few counts. The chain employs TRBV10-3 and TRBJ2-5; 8 bases match TRBD1. CDR3 length: 15 amino acids. Germline trimming cut 6 bases from V and 5 bases from J; bases unmatched to any gene: 11. CDR1 and CDR2 (germline): ENHRY, SYGVKD. CDR3 sequence reads: CAISPDRAVGETQYF. DNA for the CDR3: TGTGCCATCAGCCCGGACAGGGCGGTGGGGGAGACCCAGTACTTC.

This clonotype was observed a handful of times. The gene calls are TRBV5-1 and TRBJ2-3; no reliable D call. The CDR3 covers 14 residues. The ends were cut back, 8 bases at V and 2 bases at J, with 15 bases in the middle. The germline V gene encodes CDR1 SGHRS and CDR2 YFSETQ. In nucleotides, the CDR3 is TGCGCCAGTAGACTGGAACCCGCCACAGATACGCAGTATTTT. Translating gives CASRLEPATDTQYF.